These 3 T cell receptor beta chains were sequenced from one sample in a study of PD-1 blockade in classical Hodgkin lymphoma. Relapses following autologous stem cell transplantation were seen in all patients, with brentuximab vedotin exposure varying. This table comes from immunoSEQ multiplex PCR, and its TCRdb copy is limited to in-frame clones, with some not included. This table has roughly 42,000 clones, around three quarters appearing once. The sample in question was peripheral blood mononuclear cells (PBMCs), obtained at baseline. Every receptor here comes from a human donor with classical Hodgkin lymphoma.

CDR3 coding DNA: TGTGCCAGCAGCCCCCGGACGTATAGCTCCTACGAGCAGTACTTC. Amino acid sequence: CASSPRTYSSYEQYF. The chain recombines TRBV9 with TRBJ2-7; no clear D. The CDR3 is made up of 15 amino acids. Germline-derived CDR1 and CDR2 are SGDLS and YYNGEE. With 4 bases removed from V and 0 bases from J, the gap between germline ends came to 14 bases.

The J gene is TRBJ2-7, the V gene TRBV7-9; D not certain. V dropped 1 base and J dropped 1 base, with 8 bases sitting between them. The CDR3 runs 14 residues. Per germline, CDR1 SEHNR and CDR2 FQNEAQ (reference sequence). In nucleotides, the CDR3 is TGTGCCAGCAGCTTAGTATCCAGTTCCTACGAGCAGTACTTC. This gives the protein CASSLVSSSYEQYF.

Regarding this clone: This same CDR3 is encoded by further DNA sequences in the sample. The gene calls are TRBV2 and TRBJ1-1, with D possibly being TRBD1 (6 bases). The CDR3 runs to 14 residues. The germline V and J ends were trimmed by 6 bases and 0 bases, with 11 bases remaining between them. CDR1 and CDR2 from the germline V gene are SNHLY and FYNNEI. The CDR3 loop reads CASSQDRVNTEAFF. The CDR3, as DNA: TGTGCCAGCAGCCAGGACAGAGTGAACACTGAAGCTTTCTTT.